This entry features one T cell receptor (beta chain) sequence. What it binds is unknown. This record belongs to a study of T cells in Graves' hyperthyroidism and ophthalmopathy. Study-wide findings and caveats: Ophthalmopathy was separated from stable hyperthyroidism by a 13 V-J model.

The germline V and J ends were trimmed by 3 bases and 3 bases, with 15 bases remaining between them. The CDR3 covers 16 residues. Amplified TCR beta CDR3 regions came from RNA transcripts. During a first-round RT-PCR of the TCR CDR3, the HTBI primer set was used. Each CDR3 protein gets one entry after TCRdb re-called the multiplex PCR reads with MiXCR. The sample records under 650,000 distinct CDR3 sequences, about 17% being singletons. Graves' hyperthyroidism is called stable when ophthalmopathy does not progress within 18 months. Criteria for exclusion of patients were uncontrolled infection, other autoimmune disease, pregnancy or lactation. From approximately 9.1 ml of fresh peripheral blood, PBMCs were isolated.

This TCR was sampled from a woman aged 30 to 39 with Graves' hyperthyroidism. The chain carries TRBV12-3 or TRBV12-4 and TRBJ1-3; no clear D. The specimen sequenced was blood. As DNA, the CDR3 is TGTGCCAGCAGTTTTCTTTTGGGGAGCTATGGAAACACCATATATTTT. Its translation: CASSFLLGSYGNTIYF.